The 26 T cell receptor beta chains presented below share a single source sample, sequenced in a study of PD-L1 blockade in urothelial cancer. Measured with immunoSEQ multiplex PCR; TCRdb has only the in-frame clones, and not every one. The sample consists of fewer than 35,000 clones, over 80% of them appearing once. The sequencing used PBMCs, collected around atezolizumab (anti-PD-L1) treatment. Every receptor here comes from a man aged 50 to 59 with urothelial cancer.

The V call is TRBV27, the J call TRBJ2-6, with 9 bases fitting TRBD1. From germline, CDR1 is MNHEY and CDR2 SMNVEV (reference sequence). The length of the CDR3 is 18 residues. V lost 5 bases to trimming and J lost 2 bases; unmatched junction nucleotides: 10. The CDR3 reads CASSPRATGGTGANVLTF. The CDR3 nucleotides read TGTGCCAGCAGTCCTAGGGCTACAGGGGGCACTGGGGCCAACGTCCTGACTTTC.

The chain uses TRBV18 and TRBJ2-1; the match to TRBD1 covers 11 bases. Trimming cost V 6 bases and J 4 bases; bases outside gene matches: 5. CDR1 is KGHSH, CDR2 LQKENI, per germline. The CDR3 totals 15 residues. CDR3 loop: CASSEGQGGYNEQFF. CDR3 coding DNA: TGTGCCAGCTCCGAGGGACAGGGGGGATACAATGAGCAGTTCTTC.

The chain joins TRBV7-9 to TRBJ2-7, with TRBD1 identical over 7 bases. Losses at the gene ends were 3 bases for V and 0 bases for J; bases not matched to a gene: 2. Germline CDR1 SEHNR, CDR2 FQNEAQ (reference sequence). The CDR3 contains 14 residues. CDR3 nucleotide sequence: TGTGCCAGCAGCTTGACAGGGTCCTCCTACGAGCAGTACTTC. It is translated as CASSLTGSSYEQYF.

This rearrangement joins TRBV11-2 to TRBJ2-7, with 7 bases aligning to TRBD2. J gave up 2 bases and V 7 bases, and 14 bases lay outside the gene matches. The CDR3 has 16 residues. Looked up from germline, CDR1 is SGHAT and CDR2 is FQNNGV. The CDR3 spells CASTDLDGGSPYEQYV. The DNA for the CDR3 is TGTGCCAGCACCGACCTCGACGGCGGGAGTCCCTACGAGCAGTACGTC.

The chain combines TRBV6-5 with TRBJ1-1; TRBD1 aligns across 7 bases. Germline V gene lookup returns CDR1 MNHEY and CDR2 SVGAGI. Trimming took 7 bases from V and 0 from J; bases not matched to a gene: 5. The length of the CDR3 is 14 residues. CDR3 in amino acids: CASKGGQMNTEAFF. DNA of the CDR3: TGTGCCAGCAAGGGGGGACAGATGAACACTGAAGCTTTCTTT.

This rearrangement joins TRBV27 to TRBJ2-3; 10 positions match TRBD1. There are 17 residues in the CDR3. V lost 6 bases to trimming and J lost 3 bases; unmatched junction nucleotides: 12. The germline V gene encodes CDR1 MNHEY and CDR2 SMNVEV (reference sequence). The chain's CDR3 is CASSRQGARRSTDTQYF. The DNA for the CDR3 is TGTGCCAGCAGCCGACAGGGGGCTCGTCGATCGACAGATACGCAGTATTTT.

The count of this clone is one. The chain carries TRBV29-1 and TRBJ2-4, with a weak D call TRBD1 (6 bases). Germline assignment: CDR1 SQVTM and CDR2 ANQGSEA. Trimming pared 5 bases from V and 9 bases from J, leaving 11 bases between. The CDR3 contains 11 residues. The CDR3 spells CSVKDSSIQYF. CDR3 coding DNA: TGCAGCGTTAAGGACAGCAGCATTCAGTACTTC.

As to this clone: One end of the junction varies from germline; a read error may be responsible. The genes are TRBV6-6 and TRBJ2-1, with D perhaps matching TRBD1 (5 bases). The CDR3 spans 14 residues. Germline V lookup: CDR1 MNHNY, CDR2 SVGAGI (reference sequence). The CDR3: CASSYSTSGTQGVF. In DNA, the CDR3 is TGTGCCAGCAGTTACTCGACATCTGGCACACAAGGGGTCTTC.

The chain carries TRBV4-2 and TRBJ2-7; 11 bases align to TRBD2. With V trimmed by 0 bases and J by 3 bases, 4 bases remained unmatched. CDR3 length equals 16 residues. Germline V gene lookup returns CDR1 LGHNA and CDR2 YNFKEQ. CDR3 protein: CASSQDRLAGYYEQYF. The CDR3 DNA sequence: TGTGCCAGCAGCCAAGATCGACTAGCGGGATACTACGAGCAGTACTTC.

The CDR3 nucleotides are TGTGCCAGCTCACCATCAGCAGGGGGAGACTATGGCTACACCTTC. Its protein is CASSPSAGGDYGYTF. The chain is built from TRBV18 and TRBJ1-2, with TRBD1 matching over 7 bases. CDR3 size: 15 residues. The germline CDR1 and CDR2 sequences are KGHSH and LQKENI. After removal of 2 bases from V and 3 bases from J, the junction contained 6 bases not matched to a gene.

This clone was seen just once. This chain uses TRBV11-3 with TRBJ2-3, with D unclear. This CDR3 is built from 14 residues. V was shortened by 1 base and J by 1 base, with 6 bases between the two germline ends. The V gene's germline CDR1 is SGHNT and CDR2 YENEEA. CDR3 coding DNA: TGTGCCAGCAGCTTAGGTAGCCGCACAGATACGCAGTATTTT. It is translated as CASSLGSRTDTQYF.

This clone was seen a handful of times. V and J are TRBV5-1 and TRBJ2-7; TRBD1 aligns across 9 bases. V lost 3 bases and J lost 10; bases outside the gene matches: 5. Germline V gene sequence: CDR1 SGHRS, CDR2 YFSETQ. The CDR3 runs 12 residues. In DNA form, the CDR3 reads TGCGCCAGCAGCTGGGGACAGGGTGCCCAGTACTTC. Translating gives CASSWGQGAQYF.

This chain connects TRBV5-1 to TRBJ2-1; 11 bases are a match to TRBD2. CDR1 and CDR2 (germline): SGHRS, YFSETQ. Losses at the gene ends were 3 bases for V and 7 bases for J; bases not matched to a gene: 9. The CDR3 has 16 residues. CDR3 DNA sequence: TGCGCCAGCAGCTCAATAACTAGCGGGAGAGGAAATGAGCAGTTCTTC. Protein: CASSSITSGRGNEQFF.

V is TRBV7-9 and J is TRBJ1-1; 7 nucleotides align to TRBD1. V shed 5 bases and J 0 bases; nucleotides not matched to a gene: 6. Germline CDR1 reads SEHNR; CDR2 reads FQNEAQ (reference sequence). The CDR3 loop spans 15 amino acids. The CDR3 bases are TGTGCCAGCAGCGGGCGGACAGGCTTGAACACTGAAGCTTTCTTT. This encodes CASSGRTGLNTEAFF.

The gene calls are TRBV2 and TRBJ1-5; D is unclear. With 8 bases removed from V and 0 bases from J, the gap between germline ends came to 5 bases. Germline CDR1 and CDR2: SNHLY and FYNNEI. The CDR3 has 12 residues. As DNA, the CDR3 is TGTGCCAGCCAGAATAGCAATCAGCCCCAGCATTTT. Amino acids: CASQNSNQPQHF.

This sequence joins TRBV12-5 and TRBJ1-4; TRBD1 matches at 7 bases. Germline values: CDR1 LGHNT, CDR2 FRNRAP. J lost 6 bases, V lost 5 bases, and 9 bases had no gene match. The CDR3 length is 15 residues. The CDR3 reads CASGTGQATYEKLFF. The DNA for the CDR3 is TGTGCTAGTGGTACTGGACAGGCCACTTATGAAAAACTGTTTTTT.

The rearrangement links TRBV5-4 to TRBJ2-1; 12 nucleotides align to TRBD2. The CDR3 is made up of 16 amino acids. With V trimmed by 2 bases and J by 5 bases, 5 bases remained unmatched. CDR1 is SGHNT and CDR2 is YYREEE in the germline V gene (reference sequence). CDR3 in DNA: TGTGCCAGCAGCTTCAGACTAGCGGGGGCTAACAATGAGCAGTTCTTC. It translates to CASSFRLAGANNEQFF.

A remark on this clone: The sample contains more than one DNA sequence encoding this CDR3. This rearrangement joins TRBV5-1 to TRBJ2-2; possibly TRBD2 for D (6 bases). From germline, CDR1 is SGHRS and CDR2 YFSETQ. The CDR3 extends over 15 amino acids. Trimming cost V 0 bases and J 1 base, with 7 bases left between them. CDR3 nucleotides: TGCGCCAGCAGCTTGGCGGGGGTGAACACCGGGGAGCTGTTTTTT. Translated: CASSLAGVNTGELFF.

V and J are TRBV9 and TRBJ2-7; possibly TRBD2 for D (6 bases). The CDR3 extends over 15 amino acids. The V end lost 4 bases, the J end lost 0 bases, and 14 bases lay between the germline ends. The germline gives CDR1 SGDLS, CDR2 YYNGEE. The CDR3 is CASSPGGTHSYEQYF. In DNA form, the CDR3 reads TGTGCCAGCAGCCCCGGGGGTACCCACTCCTACGAGCAGTACTTC.

This sequence joins TRBV5-4 and TRBJ2-5; the match to TRBD2 covers 15 bases. CDR3 length: 18 residues. Trimming at V came to 6 bases and at J to 0 bases, leaving 9 bases not matched to a gene. The V gene's germline CDR1 is SGHNT and CDR2 YYREEE (reference sequence). The CDR3 reads CASKSWTSGRVDQETQYF. Written as DNA, the CDR3 is TGTGCCAGCAAGTCATGGACTAGCGGGAGGGTTGACCAAGAGACCCAGTACTTC. The variable domain in full, completed from reference TRBV5-4 and TRBJ2-5, reads ETGVTQSPTHLIKTRGQQVTLRCSSQSGHNTVSWYQQALGQGPQFIFQYYREEENGRGNFPPRFSGLQFPNYSSELNVNALELDDSALYLCASKSWTSGRVDQETQYFGPGTRLLVL.

The rearrangement uses TRBV29-1 and TRBJ1-1; weak D call: TRBD1 (5 bases). CDR3 length: 13 amino acids. Germline lookup yields CDR1 SQVTM and CDR2 ANQGSEA. V lost 4 bases and J lost 1, with 10 bases in between. DNA of the CDR3: TGCAGCGTTGTAGCGGGGGGGAACACTGAAGCTTTCTTT. Its protein product is CSVVAGGNTEAFF.

The CDR3: CASSPPNGATNEKLFF. The CDR3 DNA follows: TGTGCCAGCTCACCACCAAACGGGGCAACTAATGAAAAACTGTTTTTT. The J gene is TRBJ1-4, the V gene TRBV18; D remains unclear. Trimming took 0 bases from V and 0 from J, leaving 8 bases between them. The germline gives CDR1 KGHSH, CDR2 LQKENI. This CDR3 region has 16 residues.

The chain employs TRBV7-2 and TRBJ1-2; D is possibly TRBD1 (6 bases). Between the trimmed V and J ends, which lost 3 bases and 7 bases, there was a span of 21 bases. This CDR3 has 16 amino acids. Germline V gene sequence: CDR1 SGHTA, CDR2 FQGNSA. The CDR3 protein is CASSFTQGQSSRGYTF. In DNA, the CDR3 is TGTGCCAGCAGCTTCACGCAAGGACAGAGCTCCCGTGGCTACACCTTC. The entire variable domain, with the rest obtained from reference TRBV7-2 and TRBJ1-2, is as follows: GAGVSQSPSNKVTEKGKDVELRCDPISGHTALYWYRQSLGQGLEFLIYFQGNSAPDKSGLPSDRFSAERTGGSVSTLTIQRTQQEDSAVYLCASSFTQGQSSRGYTFGSGTRLTVV.

V gene TRBV18 combines with J gene TRBJ2-3; D is unclear. CDR3 length: 12 residues. V dropped 6 bases and J dropped 0 bases, with 4 bases sitting between them. The germline gives CDR1 KGHSH, CDR2 LQKENI. CDR3 DNA: TGTGCCAGCTCTATTAGCACAGATACGCAGTATTTT. Protein sequence: CASSISTDTQYF.

This chain joins TRBV4-1 and TRBJ2-3; 11 bases are a match to TRBD2. Per the germline V gene, CDR1 is MGHRA and CDR2 is YSYEKL. V gave up 0 bases and J gave up 5 bases; unmatched junction bases: 13. The CDR3 has 19 residues. CDR3 coding DNA: TGCGCCAGCAGCCAAGAGAAGGCTAGCGGGGGGTCCCGCCTAGATACGCAGTATTTT. Residues: CASSQEKASGGSRLDTQYF.

CDR3 amino acids: CASSVGVGGPYEQYF. The CDR3 nucleotides read TGTGCCAGCAGCGTAGGTGTGGGAGGGCCGTACGAGCAGTACTTC. The rearrangement links TRBV9 to TRBJ2-7; 7 bases line up with TRBD2. Germline CDR1 and CDR2: SGDLS and YYNGEE. The CDR3 has 15 residues. Trimming cost V 0 bases and J 4 bases; bases outside gene matches: 7.